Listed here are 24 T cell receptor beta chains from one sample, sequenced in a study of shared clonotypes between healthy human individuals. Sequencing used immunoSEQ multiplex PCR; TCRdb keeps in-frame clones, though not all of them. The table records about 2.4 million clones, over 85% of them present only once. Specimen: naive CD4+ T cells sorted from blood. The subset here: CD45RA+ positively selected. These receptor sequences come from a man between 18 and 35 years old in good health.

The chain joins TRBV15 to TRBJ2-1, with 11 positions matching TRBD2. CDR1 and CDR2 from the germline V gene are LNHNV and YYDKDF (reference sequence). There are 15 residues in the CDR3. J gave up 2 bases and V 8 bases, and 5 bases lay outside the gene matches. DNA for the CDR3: TGTGCCACCGAATTTAGCGGGGGGGCCTACAATGAGCAGTTCTTC. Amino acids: CATEFSGGAYNEQFF.

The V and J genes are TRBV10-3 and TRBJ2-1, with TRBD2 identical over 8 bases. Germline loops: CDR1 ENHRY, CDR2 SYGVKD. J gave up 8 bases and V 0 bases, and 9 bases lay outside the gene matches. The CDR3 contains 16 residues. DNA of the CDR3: TGTGCCATCAGTGAGTCTCCGGGACTAGTTGTCGATGAGCAGTTCTTC. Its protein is CAISESPGLVVDEQFF.

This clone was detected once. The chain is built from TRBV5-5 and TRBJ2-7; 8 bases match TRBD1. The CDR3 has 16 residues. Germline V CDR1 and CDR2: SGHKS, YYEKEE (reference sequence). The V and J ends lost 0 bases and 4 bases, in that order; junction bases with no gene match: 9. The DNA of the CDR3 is TGTGCCAGCAGCTTGGCCTTACAGGGGGTAAAGTACGAGCAGTACTTC. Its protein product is CASSLALQGVKYEQYF.

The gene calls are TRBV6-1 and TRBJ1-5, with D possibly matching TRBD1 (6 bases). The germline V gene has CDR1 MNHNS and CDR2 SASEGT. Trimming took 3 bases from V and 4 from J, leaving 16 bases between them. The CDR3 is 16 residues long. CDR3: CASSEWTALVNQPQHF. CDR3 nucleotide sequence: TGTGCCAGCAGTGAGTGGACAGCCTTAGTTAATCAGCCCCAGCATTTT.

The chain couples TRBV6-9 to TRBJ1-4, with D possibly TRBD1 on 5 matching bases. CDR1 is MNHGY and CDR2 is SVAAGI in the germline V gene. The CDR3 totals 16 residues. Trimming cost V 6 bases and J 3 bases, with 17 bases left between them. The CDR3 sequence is CASRISETGSNEKLFF. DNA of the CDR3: TGTGCCAGCAGAATATCGGAAACAGGCTCTAATGAAAAACTGTTTTTT.

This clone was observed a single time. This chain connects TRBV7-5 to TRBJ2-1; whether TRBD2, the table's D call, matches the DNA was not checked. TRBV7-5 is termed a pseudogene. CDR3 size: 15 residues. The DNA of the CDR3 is TGTGCCAGAAGCTTTATAACCGACGGGGACAATGAGCAGTTCTTC. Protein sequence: CARSFITDGDNEQFF.

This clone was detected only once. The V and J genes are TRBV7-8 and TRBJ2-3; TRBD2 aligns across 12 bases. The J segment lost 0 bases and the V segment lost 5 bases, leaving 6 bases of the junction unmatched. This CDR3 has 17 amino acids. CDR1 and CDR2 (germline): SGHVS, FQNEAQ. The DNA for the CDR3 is TGTGCCAGCAGCCCCCGACTAGCGGGGGCTAGCACAGATACGCAGTATTTT. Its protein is CASSPRLAGASTDTQYF. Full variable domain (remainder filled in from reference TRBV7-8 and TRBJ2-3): GAGVSQSPRYKVAKRGQDVALRCDPISGHVSLFWYQQALGQGPEFLTYFQNEAQLDKSGLPSDRFFAERPEGSVSTLKIQRTQQEDSAVYLCASSPRLAGASTDTQYFGPGTRLTVL.

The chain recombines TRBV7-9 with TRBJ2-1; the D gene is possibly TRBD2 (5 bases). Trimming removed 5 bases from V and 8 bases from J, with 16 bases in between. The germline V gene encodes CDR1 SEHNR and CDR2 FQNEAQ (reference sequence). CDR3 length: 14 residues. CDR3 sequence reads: CASSPVWESDEQFF. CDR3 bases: TGTGCCAGCAGCCCTGTCTGGGAGTCGGATGAGCAGTTCTTC.

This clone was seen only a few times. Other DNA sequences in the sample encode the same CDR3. DNA for the CDR3: TGTGCCAGCTCTCAGGGAGATCAGCCCCAGCATTTT. Encoded protein: CASSQGDQPQHF. The chain has TRBV6-5 and TRBJ1-5; perhaps TRBD1 as D (5 bases). CDR3 length equals 12 residues. V was shortened by 8 bases and J by 5 bases, with 10 bases between the two germline ends. Germline CDR1 reads MNHEY; CDR2 reads SVGAGI.

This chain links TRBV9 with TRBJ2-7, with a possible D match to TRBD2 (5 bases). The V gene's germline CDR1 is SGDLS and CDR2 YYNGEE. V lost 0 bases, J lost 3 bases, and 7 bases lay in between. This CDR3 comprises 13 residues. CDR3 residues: CASSVVAGYEQYF. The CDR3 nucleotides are TGTGCCAGCAGCGTAGTGGCGGGCTACGAGCAGTACTTC. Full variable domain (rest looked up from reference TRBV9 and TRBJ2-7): DSGVTQTPKHLITATGQRVTLRCSPRSGDLSVYWYQQSLDQGLQFLIQYYNGEERAKGNILERFSAQQFPDLHSELNLSSLELGDSALYFCASSVVAGYEQYFGPGTRLTVT.

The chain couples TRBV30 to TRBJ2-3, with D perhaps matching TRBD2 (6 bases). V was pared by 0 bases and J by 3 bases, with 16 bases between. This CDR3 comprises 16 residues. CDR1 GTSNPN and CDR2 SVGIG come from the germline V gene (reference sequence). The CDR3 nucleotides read TGTGCCTGGAGTGTAAGGGTAGCGGCAAAGACAGATACGCAGTATTTT. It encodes CAWSVRVAAKTDTQYF.

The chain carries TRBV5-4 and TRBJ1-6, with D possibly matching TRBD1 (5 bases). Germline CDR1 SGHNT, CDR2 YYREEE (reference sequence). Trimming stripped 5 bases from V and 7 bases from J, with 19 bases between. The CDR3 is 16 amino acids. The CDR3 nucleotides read TGTGCCAGCAGGCGGGACGGCATCTTCAACAATTCACCCCTCCACTTT. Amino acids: CASRRDGIFNNSPLHF.

The CDR3 here is CASSVEQGWSYEQYF. The DNA for the CDR3 is TGTGCCAGCAGCGTAGAGCAGGGATGGTCCTACGAGCAGTACTTC. The V call is TRBV9, the J call TRBJ2-7, with a tentative D call TRBD1 (5 bases). V gave up 0 bases and J gave up 1 base, with 11 bases separating them. Germline V lookup: CDR1 SGDLS, CDR2 YYNGEE. The CDR3 spans 15 residues.

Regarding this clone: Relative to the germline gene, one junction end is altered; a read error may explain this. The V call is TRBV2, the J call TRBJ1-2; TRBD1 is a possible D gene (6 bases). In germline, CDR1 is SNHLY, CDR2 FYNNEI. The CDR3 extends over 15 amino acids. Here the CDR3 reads CASREGSGDAYGYTF. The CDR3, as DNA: TGTGCCAGCAGGGAAGGCTCAGGGGATGCGTATGGCTACACCTTC.

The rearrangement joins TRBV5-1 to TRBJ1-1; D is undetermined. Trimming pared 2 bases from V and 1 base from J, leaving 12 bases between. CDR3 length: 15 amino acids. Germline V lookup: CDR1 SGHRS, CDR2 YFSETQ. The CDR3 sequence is CASSFTPRANTEAFF. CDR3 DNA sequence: TGCGCCAGCAGCTTCACCCCTCGGGCGAACACTGAAGCTTTCTTT.

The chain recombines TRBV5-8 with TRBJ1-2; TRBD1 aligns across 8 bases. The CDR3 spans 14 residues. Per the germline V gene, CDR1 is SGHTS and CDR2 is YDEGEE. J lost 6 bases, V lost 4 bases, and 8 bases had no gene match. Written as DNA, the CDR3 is TGTGCCAGCAGCACCTACAGGGGGAGGGATGGCTACACCTTC. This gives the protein CASSTYRGRDGYTF.

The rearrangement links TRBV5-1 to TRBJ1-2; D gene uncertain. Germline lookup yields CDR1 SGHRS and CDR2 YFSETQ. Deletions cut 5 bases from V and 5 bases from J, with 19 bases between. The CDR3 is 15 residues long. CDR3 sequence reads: CASRLLPLGEYGYTF. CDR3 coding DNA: TGCGCCAGCAGACTGTTGCCCCTCGGGGAGTATGGCTACACCTTC.

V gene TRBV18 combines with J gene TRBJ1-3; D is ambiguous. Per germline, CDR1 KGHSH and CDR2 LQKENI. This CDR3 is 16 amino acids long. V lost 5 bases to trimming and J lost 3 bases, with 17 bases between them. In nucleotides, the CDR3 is TGTGCCAGCTCAATGACCAGACTCGCGGGTGGAAACACCATATATTTT. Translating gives CASSMTRLAGGNTIYF.

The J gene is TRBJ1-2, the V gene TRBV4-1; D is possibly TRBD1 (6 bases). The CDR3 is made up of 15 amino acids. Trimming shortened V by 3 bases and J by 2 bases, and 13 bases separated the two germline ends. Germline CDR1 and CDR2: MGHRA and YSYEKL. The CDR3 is CASSQGGQQNYGYTF. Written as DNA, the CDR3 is TGCGCCAGCAGCCAGGGTGGACAGCAGAACTATGGCTACACCTTC.

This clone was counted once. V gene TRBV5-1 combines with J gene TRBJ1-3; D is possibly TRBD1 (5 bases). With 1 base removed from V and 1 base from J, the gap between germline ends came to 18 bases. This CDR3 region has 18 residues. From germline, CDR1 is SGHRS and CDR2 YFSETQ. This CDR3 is CASSLSGPLQGSGNTIYF. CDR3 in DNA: TGCGCCAGCAGCTTGTCGGGGCCCCTACAAGGGTCTGGAAACACCATATATTTT.

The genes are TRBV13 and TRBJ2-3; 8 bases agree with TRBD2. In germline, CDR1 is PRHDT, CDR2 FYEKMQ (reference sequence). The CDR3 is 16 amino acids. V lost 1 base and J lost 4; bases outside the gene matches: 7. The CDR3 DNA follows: TGTGCCAGCAGCTTAGTGGGGAGCGGGAGTGCAGATACGCAGTATTTT. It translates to CASSLVGSGSADTQYF.

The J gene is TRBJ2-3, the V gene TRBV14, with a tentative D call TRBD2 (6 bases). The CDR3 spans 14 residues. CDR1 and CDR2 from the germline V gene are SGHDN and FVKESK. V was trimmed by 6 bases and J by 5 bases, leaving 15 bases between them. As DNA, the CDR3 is TGTGCCAGCAGACAGAGTGGGAGGATAGATACGCAGTATTTT. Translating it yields CASRQSGRIDTQYF.

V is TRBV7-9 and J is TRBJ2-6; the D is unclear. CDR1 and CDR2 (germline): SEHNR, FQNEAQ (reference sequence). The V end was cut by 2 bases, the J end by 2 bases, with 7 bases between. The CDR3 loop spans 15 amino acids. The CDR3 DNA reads TGTGCCAGCAGCTTAAGTCCAGCTGGGGCCAACGTCCTGACTTTC. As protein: CASSLSPAGANVLTF.

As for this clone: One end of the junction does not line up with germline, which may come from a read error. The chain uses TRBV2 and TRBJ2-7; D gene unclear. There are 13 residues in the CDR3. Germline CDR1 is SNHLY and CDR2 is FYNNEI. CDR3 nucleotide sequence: TGTGCCAGCAGGGAACTAAGCTGGGGTACATTGGACTTC. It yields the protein CASRELSWGTLDF.